This record covers a single TCR beta chain. Its antigen is undetermined. CDR1 and CDR2 (germline): LGHNT, FRNRAP. CDR3 length: 14 residues. V was trimmed by 6 bases and J by 2 bases, leaving 11 bases between them. Treg sorting used a CD4+CD25+CD127-/low gate. Study-level findings and limits: Whole repertoires were not studied in the larger cohort, only one V-J beta rearrangement. Tumor memory CD4+ T cell TCR gene usage was found to cluster with blood and lymph node memory CD4+ cells and with lymph node naive CD4+ cells. Tumor-infiltrating Treg TCR alpha and beta sequences overlapped most with tumor naive CD4+ T cells, then blood naive.

After constant-region reverse-primer amplification, full-length variable regions underwent semi-nested PCR with Nested Universal Primer A. TCRdb re-called the 5' RACE reads through MiXCR, storing one row per CDR3 protein. The sample records 34,000 or so distinct CDR3 sequences, over 25% being singletons. The rearrangement links TRBV12-5 to TRBJ2-1, with a tentative D call TRBD2 (5 bases). Sequenced: tumor-infiltrating Tregs sorted from the breast tumor. This TCR was sampled from a female donor with breast cancer. CDR3 nucleotides: TGTGCTAGTGGCTCGGGAAGGCCCTACAATGAGCAGTTCTTC. Protein sequence: CASGSGRPYNEQFF.